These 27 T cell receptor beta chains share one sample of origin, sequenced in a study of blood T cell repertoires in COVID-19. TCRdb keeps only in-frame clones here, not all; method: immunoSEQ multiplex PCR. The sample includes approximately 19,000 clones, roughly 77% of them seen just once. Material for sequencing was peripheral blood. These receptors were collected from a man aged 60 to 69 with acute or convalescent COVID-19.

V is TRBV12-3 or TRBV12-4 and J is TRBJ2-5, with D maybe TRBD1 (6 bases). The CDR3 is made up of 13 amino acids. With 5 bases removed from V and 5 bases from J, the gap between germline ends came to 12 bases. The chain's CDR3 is CASSLGQWETQYF. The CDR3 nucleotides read TGTGCCAGCAGTCTAGGACAGTGGGAGACCCAGTACTTC.

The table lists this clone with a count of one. The CDR3 coding sequence is TGTGCCATCAGTGGGGAGGGCCGCAGCACAGATACGCAGTATTTT. The encoded protein is CAISGEGRSTDTQYF. The chain links TRBV10-3 to TRBJ2-3, with TRBD2 matching 7 bases. Looked up from germline, CDR1 is ENHRY and CDR2 is SYGVKD. V trimming: 4 bases; J trimming: 0 bases; junction bases outside the gene matches: 4. This CDR3 region has 15 residues.

The CDR3 protein is CASTLLTGGSPLHF. For the CDR3, the DNA is TGTGCCAGCACTTTGTTGACAGGGGGATCACCCCTCCACTTT. V is TRBV27 and J is TRBJ1-6; 9 nucleotides agree with TRBD1. The CDR3 has 14 amino acids. J was trimmed by 10 bases and V by 7 bases; bases with no gene match: 8. Germline V lookup: CDR1 MNHEY, CDR2 SMNVEV (reference sequence).

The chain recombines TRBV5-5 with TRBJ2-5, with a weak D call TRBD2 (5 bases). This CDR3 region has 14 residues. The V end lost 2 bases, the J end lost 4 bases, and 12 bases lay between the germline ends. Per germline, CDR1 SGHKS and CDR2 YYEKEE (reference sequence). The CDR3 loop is CASSFSSGGETQYF. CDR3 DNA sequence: TGTGCCAGCAGCTTTTCCAGCGGAGGAGAGACCCAGTACTTC.

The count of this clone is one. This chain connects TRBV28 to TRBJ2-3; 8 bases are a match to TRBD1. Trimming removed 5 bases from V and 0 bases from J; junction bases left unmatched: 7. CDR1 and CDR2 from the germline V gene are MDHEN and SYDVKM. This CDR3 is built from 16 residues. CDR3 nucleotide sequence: TGTGCCAGCAGTCCGCGACAGGGGCTTAGCACAGATACGCAGTATTTT. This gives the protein CASSPRQGLSTDTQYF.

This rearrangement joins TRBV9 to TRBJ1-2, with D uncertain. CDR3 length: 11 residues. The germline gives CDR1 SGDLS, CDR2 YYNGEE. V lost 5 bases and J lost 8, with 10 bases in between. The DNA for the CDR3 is TGTGCCAGCAGATCAGGCACGGGCTACACCTTC. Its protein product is CASRSGTGYTF.

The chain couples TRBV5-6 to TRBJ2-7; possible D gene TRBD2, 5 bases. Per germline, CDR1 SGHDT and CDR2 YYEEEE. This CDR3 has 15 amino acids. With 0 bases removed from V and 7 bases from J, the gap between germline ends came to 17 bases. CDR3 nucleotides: TGTGCCAGCAGCTTGGACGGACGGGGATATGGGGAGCAGTACTTC. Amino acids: CASSLDGRGYGEQYF.

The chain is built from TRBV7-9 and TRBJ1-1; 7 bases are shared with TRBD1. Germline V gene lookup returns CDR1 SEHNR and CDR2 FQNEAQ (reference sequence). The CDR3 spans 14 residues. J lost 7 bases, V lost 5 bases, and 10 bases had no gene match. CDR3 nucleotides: TGTGCCAGCAGCCCCCGAGCAGGGGGTAATGAAGCTTTCTTT. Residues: CASSPRAGGNEAFF.

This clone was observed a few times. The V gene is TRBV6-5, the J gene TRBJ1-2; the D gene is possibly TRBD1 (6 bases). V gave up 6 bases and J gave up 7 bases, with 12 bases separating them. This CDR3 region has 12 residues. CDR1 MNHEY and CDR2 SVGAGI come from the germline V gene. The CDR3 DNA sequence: TGTGCCAGCAGAGGGGGGGAGCGTGGCTACACCTTC. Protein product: CASRGGERGYTF.

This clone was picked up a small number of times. CDR3 DNA sequence: TGCGCCAGCAGCTCGGACAGGGAGAACACCGGGGAGCTGTTTTTT. Amino acid sequence: CASSSDRENTGELFF. The chain combines TRBV5-1 with TRBJ2-2, with 8 bases identical to TRBD1. The ends lost 3 bases at V and 1 base at J; junction bases unmatched: 2. This CDR3 has 15 amino acids. Germline V gene data show CDR1 as SGHRS and CDR2 as YFSETQ. Based on the CDR3 plus reference TRBV5-1 and TRBJ2-2, the full variable domain is KAGVTQTPRYLIKTRGQQVTLSCSPISGHRSVSWYQQTPGQGLQFLFEYFSETQRNKGNFPGRFSGRQFSNSRSEMNVSTLELGDSALYLCASSSDRENTGELFFGEGSRLTVL.

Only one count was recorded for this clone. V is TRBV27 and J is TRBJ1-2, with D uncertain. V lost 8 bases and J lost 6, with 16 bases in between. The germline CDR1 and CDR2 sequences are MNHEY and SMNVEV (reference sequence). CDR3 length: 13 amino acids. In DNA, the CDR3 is TGTGCCAGCTGGTCCGACGTGGCGGATGGCTACACCTTC. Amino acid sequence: CASWSDVADGYTF.

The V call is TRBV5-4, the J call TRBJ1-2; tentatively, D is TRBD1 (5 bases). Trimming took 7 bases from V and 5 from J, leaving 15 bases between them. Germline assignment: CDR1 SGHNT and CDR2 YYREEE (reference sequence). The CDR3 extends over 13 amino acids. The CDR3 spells CASSTEGPYGYTF. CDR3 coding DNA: TGTGCCAGCTCAACGGAGGGGCCATATGGCTACACCTTC.

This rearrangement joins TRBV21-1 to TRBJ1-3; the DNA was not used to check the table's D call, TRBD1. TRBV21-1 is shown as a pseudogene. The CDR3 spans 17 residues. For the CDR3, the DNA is TGTGCCAGCAGCAATAGTGGGGGCCGCTTCTCTGGAAACACCATATATTTT. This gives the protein CASSNSGGRFSGNTIYF.

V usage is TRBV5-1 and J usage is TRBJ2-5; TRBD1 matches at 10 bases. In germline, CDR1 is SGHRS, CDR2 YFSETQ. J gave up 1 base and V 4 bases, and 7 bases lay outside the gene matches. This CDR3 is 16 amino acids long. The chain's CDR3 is CASSPGQGHFQETQYF. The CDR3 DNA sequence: TGCGCCAGCAGCCCGGGACAGGGGCACTTCCAAGAGACCCAGTACTTC.

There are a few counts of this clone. The CDR3: CASSLARGTGELFF. CDR3 DNA sequence: TGTGCCAGCAGCTTAGCCAGGGGCACCGGGGAGCTGTTTTTT. The J gene is TRBJ2-2, the V gene TRBV11-2; tentatively, D is TRBD1 (6 bases). The CDR3 spans 14 residues. V lost 1 base and J lost 4, with 7 bases in between. Germline CDR1 reads SGHAT; CDR2 reads FQNNGV.

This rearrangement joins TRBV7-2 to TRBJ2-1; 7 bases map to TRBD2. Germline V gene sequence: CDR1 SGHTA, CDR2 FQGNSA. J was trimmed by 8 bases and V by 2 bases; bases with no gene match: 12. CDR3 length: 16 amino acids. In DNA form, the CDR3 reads TGTGCCAGCAGCTTAAGGGATGGACTAGTCCGGCATGAGCAGTTCTTC. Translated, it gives CASSLRDGLVRHEQFF.

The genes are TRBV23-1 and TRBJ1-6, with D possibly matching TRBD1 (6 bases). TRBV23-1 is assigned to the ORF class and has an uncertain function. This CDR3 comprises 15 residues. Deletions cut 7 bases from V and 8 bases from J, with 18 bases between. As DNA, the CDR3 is TGCGCCAGCAATAGAACAGGGCCTCTGGATTCACCCCTCCACTTT. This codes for CASNRTGPLDSPLHF.

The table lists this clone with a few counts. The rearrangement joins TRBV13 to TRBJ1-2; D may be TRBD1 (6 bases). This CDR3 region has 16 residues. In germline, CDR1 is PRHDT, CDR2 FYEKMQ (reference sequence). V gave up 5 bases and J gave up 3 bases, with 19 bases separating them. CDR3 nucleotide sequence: TGTGCCAGCAGCGGAAGGTACAGGGATTTTGACTATGGCTACACCTTC. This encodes CASSGRYRDFDYGYTF. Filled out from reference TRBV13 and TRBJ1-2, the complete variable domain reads AAGVIQSPRHLIKEKRETATLKCYPIPRHDTVYWYQQGPGQDPQFLISFYEKMQSDKGSIPDRFSAQQFSDYHSELNMSSLELGDSALYFCASSGRYRDFDYGYTFGSGTRLTVV.

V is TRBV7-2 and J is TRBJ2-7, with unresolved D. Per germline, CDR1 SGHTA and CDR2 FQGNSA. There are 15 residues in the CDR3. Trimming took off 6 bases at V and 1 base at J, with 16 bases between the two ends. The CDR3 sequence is CASRSAVGSSYEQYF. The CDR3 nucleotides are TGTGCCAGCAGGTCCGCTGTCGGTTCATCCTACGAGCAGTACTTC.

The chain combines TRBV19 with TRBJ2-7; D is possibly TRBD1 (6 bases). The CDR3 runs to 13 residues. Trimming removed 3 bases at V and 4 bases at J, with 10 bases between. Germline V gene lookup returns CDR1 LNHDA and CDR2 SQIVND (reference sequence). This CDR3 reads CASSMGQGYEQYF. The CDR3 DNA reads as TGTGCCAGTAGTATGGGGCAGGGGTACGAGCAGTACTTC.

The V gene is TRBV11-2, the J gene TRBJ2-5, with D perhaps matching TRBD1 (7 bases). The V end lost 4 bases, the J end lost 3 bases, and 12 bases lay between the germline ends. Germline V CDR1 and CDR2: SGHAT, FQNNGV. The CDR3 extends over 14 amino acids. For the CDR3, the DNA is TGTGCCAGCAGCTCCGCGGGACAGAAAGAGACCCAGTACTTC. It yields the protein CASSSAGQKETQYF.

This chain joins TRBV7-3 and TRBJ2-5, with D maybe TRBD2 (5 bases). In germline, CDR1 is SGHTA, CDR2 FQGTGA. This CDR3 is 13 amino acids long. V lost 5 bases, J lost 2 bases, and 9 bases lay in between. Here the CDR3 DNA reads TGTGCCAGCAGCCCGTCGGGGCAAGAGACCCAGTACTTC. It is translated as CASSPSGQETQYF.

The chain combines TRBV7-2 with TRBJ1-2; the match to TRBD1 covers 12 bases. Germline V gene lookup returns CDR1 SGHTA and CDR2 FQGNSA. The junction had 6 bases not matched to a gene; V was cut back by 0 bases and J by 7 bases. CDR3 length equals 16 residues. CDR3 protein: CASSLAGTGGSGGYTF. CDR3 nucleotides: TGTGCCAGCAGCTTAGCCGGGACAGGGGGCTCAGGTGGCTACACCTTC. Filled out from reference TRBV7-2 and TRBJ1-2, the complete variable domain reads GAGVSQSPSNKVTEKGKDVELRCDPISGHTALYWYRQSLGQGLEFLIYFQGNSAPDKSGLPSDRFSAERTGGSVSTLTIQRTQQEDSAVYLCASSLAGTGGSGGYTFGSGTRLTVV.

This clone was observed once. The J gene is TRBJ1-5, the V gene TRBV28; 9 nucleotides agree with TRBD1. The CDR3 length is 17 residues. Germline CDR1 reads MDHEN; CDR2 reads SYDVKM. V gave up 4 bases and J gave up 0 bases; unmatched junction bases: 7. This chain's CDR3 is CASSSGTGIYSNQPQHF. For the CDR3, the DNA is TGTGCCAGCAGTTCCGGGACAGGGATTTATAGCAATCAGCCCCAGCATTTT.

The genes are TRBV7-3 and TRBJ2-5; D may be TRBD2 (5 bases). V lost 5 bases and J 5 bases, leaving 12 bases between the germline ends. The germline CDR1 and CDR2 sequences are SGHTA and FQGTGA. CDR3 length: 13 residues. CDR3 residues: CASSPGLSETQYF. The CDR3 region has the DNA TGTGCCAGCAGCCCTGGACTTAGTGAGACCCAGTACTTC.

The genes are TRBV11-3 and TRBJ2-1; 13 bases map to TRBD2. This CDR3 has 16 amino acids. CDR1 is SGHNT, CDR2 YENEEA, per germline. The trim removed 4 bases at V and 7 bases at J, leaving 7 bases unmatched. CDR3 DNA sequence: TGTGCCAGCAGCTCGGATACTAGCGGGGGGGCGAATGAGCAGTTCTTC. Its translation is CASSSDTSGGANEQFF.

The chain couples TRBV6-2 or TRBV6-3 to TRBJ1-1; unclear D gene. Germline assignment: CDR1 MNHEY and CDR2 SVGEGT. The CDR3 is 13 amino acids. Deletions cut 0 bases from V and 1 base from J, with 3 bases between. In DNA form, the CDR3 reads TGTGCCAGCAGTTACTCTCAGAACACTGAAGCTTTCTTT. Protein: CASSYSQNTEAFF.